The entry below gives a single T cell receptor (beta chain) sequence along with its context. The sample originates from a study of blood T cell repertoires in COVID-19. Germline CDR1 is MNHEY and CDR2 is SMNVEV (reference sequence). The trim removed 5 bases at V and 4 bases at J, leaving 6 bases unmatched. This CDR3 contains 14 residues. Those who participated ranged in age from about 18 to 95 years and resided in around 22 US areas. Participants had their cohort set by participant-reported clinical history. Generated by immunoSEQ multiplex PCR, the TCRdb table keeps only in-frame clones and is missing some. The table records about 220,000 clones, about 83% of them present only once.

V gene TRBV27 combines with J gene TRBJ2-7; TRBD1 agrees at 9 bases. Sequenced: PBMCs or T cells enriched from blood (not recorded which). This receptor was obtained from a middle-aged woman who had been exposed to COVID-19. CDR3 region: CASSPRDRVYEQYF. In DNA, the CDR3 is TGTGCCAGCAGTCCCCGGGACAGGGTTTACGAGCAGTACTTC.